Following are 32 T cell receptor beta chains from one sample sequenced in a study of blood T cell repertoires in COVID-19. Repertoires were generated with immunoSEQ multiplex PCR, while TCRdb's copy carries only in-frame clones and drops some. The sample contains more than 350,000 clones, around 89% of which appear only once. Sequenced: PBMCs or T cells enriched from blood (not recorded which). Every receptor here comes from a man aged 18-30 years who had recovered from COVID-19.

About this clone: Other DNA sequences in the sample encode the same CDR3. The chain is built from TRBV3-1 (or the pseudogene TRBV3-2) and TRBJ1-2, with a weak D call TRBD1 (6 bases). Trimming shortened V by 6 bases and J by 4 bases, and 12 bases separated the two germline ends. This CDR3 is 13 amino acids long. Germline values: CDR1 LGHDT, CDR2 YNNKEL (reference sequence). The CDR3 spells CASSPTGPYGYTF. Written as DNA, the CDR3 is TGTGCCAGCAGTCCAACAGGGCCCTATGGCTACACCTTC.

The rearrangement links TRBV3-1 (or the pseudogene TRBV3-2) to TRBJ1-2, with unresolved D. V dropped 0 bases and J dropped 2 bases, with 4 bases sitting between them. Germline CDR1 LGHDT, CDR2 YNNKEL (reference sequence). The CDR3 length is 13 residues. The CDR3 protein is CASSQDRNYGYTF. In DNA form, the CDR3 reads TGTGCCAGCAGCCAAGACAGGAACTATGGCTACACCTTC.

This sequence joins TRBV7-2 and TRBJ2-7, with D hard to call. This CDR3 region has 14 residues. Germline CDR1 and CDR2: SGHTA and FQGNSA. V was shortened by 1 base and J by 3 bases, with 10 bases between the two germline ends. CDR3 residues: CASSLGLRDYEQYF. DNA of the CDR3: TGTGCCAGCAGCTTAGGGTTGCGTGACTACGAGCAGTACTTC.

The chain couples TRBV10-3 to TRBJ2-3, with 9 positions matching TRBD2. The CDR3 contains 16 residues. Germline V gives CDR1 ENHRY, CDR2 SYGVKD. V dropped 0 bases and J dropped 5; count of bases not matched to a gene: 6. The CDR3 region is CAISESAVAGEDTQYF. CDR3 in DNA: TGTGCCATCAGTGAGTCGGCAGTAGCGGGGGAAGATACGCAGTATTTT.

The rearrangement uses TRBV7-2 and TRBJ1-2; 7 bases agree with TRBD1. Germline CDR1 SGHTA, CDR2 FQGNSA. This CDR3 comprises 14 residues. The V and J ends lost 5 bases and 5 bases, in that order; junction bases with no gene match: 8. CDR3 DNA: TGTGCCAGCAGCCCCATGGCAGGGGGGTATGGCTACACCTTC. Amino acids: CASSPMAGGYGYTF.

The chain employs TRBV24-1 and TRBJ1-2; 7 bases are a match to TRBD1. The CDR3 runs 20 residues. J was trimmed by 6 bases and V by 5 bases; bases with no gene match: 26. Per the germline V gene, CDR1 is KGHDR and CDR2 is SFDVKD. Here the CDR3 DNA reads TGTGCCACCAGTGCCCCCCCTTTAAGACAGGGAGTGATCGGTCGGGATGGCTACACCTTC. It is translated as CATSAPPLRQGVIGRDGYTF.

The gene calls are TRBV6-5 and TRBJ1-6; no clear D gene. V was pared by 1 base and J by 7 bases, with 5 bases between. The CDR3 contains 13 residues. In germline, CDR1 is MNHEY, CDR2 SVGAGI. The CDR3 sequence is CASSYLENSPLHF. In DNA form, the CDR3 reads TGTGCCAGCAGTTACTTGGAGAATTCACCCCTCCACTTT.

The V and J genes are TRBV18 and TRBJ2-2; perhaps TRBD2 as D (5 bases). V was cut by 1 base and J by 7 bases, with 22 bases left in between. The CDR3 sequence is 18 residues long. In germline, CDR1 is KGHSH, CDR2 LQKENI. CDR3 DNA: TGTGCCAGCTCACCACATTCATTGACCGGAGGTAACGGCGGGGAGCTGTTTTTT. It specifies CASSPHSLTGGNGGELFF.

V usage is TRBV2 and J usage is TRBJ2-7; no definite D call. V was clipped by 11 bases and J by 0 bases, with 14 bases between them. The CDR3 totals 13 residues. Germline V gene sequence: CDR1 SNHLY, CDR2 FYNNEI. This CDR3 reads CAFSVGPSYEQYF. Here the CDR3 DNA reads TGTGCCTTCAGTGTGGGCCCCTCCTACGAGCAGTACTTC.

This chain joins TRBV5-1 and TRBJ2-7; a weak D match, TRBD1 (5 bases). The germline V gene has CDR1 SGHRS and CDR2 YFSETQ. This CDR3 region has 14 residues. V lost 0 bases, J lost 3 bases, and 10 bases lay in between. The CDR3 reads CASSLADRGYEQYF. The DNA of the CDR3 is TGCGCCAGCAGCTTGGCAGACAGAGGCTACGAGCAGTACTTC. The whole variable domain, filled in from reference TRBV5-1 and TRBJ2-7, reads KAGVTQTPRYLIKTRGQQVTLSCSPISGHRSVSWYQQTPGQGLQFLFEYFSETQRNKGNFPGRFSGRQFSNSRSEMNVSTLELGDSALYLCASSLADRGYEQYFGPGTRLTVT.

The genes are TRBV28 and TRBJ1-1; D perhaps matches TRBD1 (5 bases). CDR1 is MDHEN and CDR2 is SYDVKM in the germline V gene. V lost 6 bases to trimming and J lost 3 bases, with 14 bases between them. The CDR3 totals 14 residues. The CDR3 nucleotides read TGTGCCAGCAGCCGGGACTCCTGGGACACTGAAGCTTTCTTT. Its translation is CASSRDSWDTEAFF. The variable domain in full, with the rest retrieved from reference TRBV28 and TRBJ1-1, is DVKVTQSSRYLVKRTGEKVFLECVQDMDHENMFWYRQDPGLGLRLIYFSYDVKMKEKGDIPEGYSVSREKKERFSLILESASTNQTSMYLCASSRDSWDTEAFFGQGTRLTVV.

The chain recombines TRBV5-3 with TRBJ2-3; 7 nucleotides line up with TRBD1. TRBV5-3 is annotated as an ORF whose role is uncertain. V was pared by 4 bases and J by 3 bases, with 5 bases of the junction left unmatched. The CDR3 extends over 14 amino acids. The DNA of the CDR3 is TGTGCCAGAAGCACCGGGACAGTTACAGATACGCAGTATTTT. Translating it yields CARSTGTVTDTQYF.

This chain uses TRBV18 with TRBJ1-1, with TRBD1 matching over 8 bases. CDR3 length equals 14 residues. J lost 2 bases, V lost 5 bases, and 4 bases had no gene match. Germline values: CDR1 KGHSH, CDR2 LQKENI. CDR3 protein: CASSGQGSNTEAFF. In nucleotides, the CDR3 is TGTGCCAGCTCAGGACAGGGTTCTAACACTGAAGCTTTCTTT.

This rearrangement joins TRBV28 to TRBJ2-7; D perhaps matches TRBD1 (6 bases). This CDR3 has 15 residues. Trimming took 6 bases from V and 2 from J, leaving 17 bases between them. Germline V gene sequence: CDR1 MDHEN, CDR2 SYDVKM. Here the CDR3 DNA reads TGTGCCAGCAGCCCACCGGGACACCGGACCTACGAGCAGTACTTC. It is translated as CASSPPGHRTYEQYF.

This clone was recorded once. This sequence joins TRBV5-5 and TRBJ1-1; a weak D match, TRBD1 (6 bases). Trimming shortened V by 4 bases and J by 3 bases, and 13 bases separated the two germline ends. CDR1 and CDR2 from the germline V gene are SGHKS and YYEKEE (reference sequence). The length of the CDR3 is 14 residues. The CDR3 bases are TGTGCCAGCAGCACACAGGGTACGTACACTGAAGCTTTCTTT. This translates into CASSTQGTYTEAFF.

CDR3 DNA: TGTGCCAGTAAGGGCGGGAGGGCCACAGATACGCAGTATTTT. Translating it yields CASKGGRATDTQYF. V gene TRBV19 combines with J gene TRBJ2-3, with 9 bases identical to TRBD2. Germline V gene data show CDR1 as LNHDA and CDR2 as SQIVND (reference sequence). This CDR3 is 14 amino acids long. J was trimmed by 2 bases and V by 7 bases; bases with no gene match: 4.

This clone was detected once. CDR3 amino acids: CASSLQSMRVGYEQYF. CDR3 nucleotides: TGTGCCAGCAGCTTACAGTCTATGAGGGTGGGATACGAGCAGTACTTC. This chain joins TRBV11-2 and TRBJ2-7, with a weak D call TRBD2 (5 bases). V dropped 2 bases and J dropped 4 bases, with 18 bases sitting between them. The CDR3 is 16 amino acids. Germline V gene sequence: CDR1 SGHAT, CDR2 FQNNGV.

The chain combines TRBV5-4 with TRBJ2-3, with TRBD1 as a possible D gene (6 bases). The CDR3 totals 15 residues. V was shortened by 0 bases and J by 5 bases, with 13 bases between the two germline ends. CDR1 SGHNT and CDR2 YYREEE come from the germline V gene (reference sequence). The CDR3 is CASSLGLGGGDTQYF. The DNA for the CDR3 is TGTGCCAGCAGCTTGGGGCTAGGGGGTGGAGATACGCAGTATTTT.

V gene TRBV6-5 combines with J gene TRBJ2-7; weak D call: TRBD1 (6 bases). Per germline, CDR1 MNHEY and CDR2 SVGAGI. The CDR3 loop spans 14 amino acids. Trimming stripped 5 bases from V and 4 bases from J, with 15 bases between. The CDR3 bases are TGTGCCAGCAGTCGAGTGCAGGGGAGTTACGAGCAGTACTTC. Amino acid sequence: CASSRVQGSYEQYF.

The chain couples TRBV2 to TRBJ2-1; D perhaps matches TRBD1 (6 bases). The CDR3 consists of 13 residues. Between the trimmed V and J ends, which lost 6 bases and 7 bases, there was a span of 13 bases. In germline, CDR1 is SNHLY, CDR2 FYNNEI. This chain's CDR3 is CASRDRTGNEQFF. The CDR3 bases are TGTGCCAGCAGAGACCGTACAGGGAATGAGCAGTTCTTC.

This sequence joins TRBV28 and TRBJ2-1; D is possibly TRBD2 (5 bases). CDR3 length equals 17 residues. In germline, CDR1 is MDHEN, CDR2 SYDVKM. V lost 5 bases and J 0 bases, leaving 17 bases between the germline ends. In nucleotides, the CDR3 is TGTGCCAGCAGTACTGGCGGTGAAGGGAGCTCCTACAATGAGCAGTTCTTC. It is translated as CASSTGGEGSSYNEQFF.

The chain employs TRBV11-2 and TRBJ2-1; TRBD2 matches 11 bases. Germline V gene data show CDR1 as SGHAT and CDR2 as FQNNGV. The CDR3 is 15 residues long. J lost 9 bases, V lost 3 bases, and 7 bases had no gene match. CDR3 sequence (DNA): TGTGCCAGCAGCTTTAGCGGGAGGGCGTTAAGTGAGCAGTTCTTC. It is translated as CASSFSGRALSEQFF.

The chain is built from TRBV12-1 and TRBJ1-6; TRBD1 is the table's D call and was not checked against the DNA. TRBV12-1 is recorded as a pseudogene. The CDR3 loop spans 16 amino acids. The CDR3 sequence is CASSLIRGIDNSPLHF. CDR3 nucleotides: TGTGCCAGCAGCTTAATCAGGGGGATCGATAATTCACCCCTCCACTTT.

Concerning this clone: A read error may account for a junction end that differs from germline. CDR3 protein: CAISHGGDQGYTF. CDR3 sequence (DNA): TGTGCCATCAGCCATGGGGGGGATCAGGGCTACACCTTC. The chain couples TRBV4-2 to TRBJ1-2; possible D gene TRBD1, 5 bases. The CDR3 totals 13 residues. Germline V gene sequence: CDR1 LGHNA, CDR2 YNFKEQ.

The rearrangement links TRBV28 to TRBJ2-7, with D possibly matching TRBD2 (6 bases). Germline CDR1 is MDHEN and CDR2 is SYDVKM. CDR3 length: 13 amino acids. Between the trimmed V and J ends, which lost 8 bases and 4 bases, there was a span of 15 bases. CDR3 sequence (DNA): TGTGCCAGCCGCAAACCGGGACTTTACGAGCAGTACTTC. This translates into CASRKPGLYEQYF.

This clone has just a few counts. The CDR3, as DNA: TGTGCCAGCAACCCAGCCGGGATATCCTACGAGCAGTACTTC. This sequence encodes CASNPAGISYEQYF. The rearrangement links TRBV28 to TRBJ2-7, with D tentatively TRBD2 (5 bases). V was shortened by 7 bases and J by 1 base, with 14 bases between the two germline ends. Germline assignment: CDR1 MDHEN and CDR2 SYDVKM. This CDR3 region has 14 residues.

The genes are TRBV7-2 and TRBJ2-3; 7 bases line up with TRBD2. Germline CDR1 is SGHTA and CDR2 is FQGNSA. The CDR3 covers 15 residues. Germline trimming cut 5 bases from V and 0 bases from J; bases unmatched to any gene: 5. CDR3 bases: TGTGCCAGCAGCCCTGGGGGGGTTAGCACAGATACGCAGTATTTT. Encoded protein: CASSPGGVSTDTQYF.

The CDR3 nucleotides read TGTGCCAGTAGTACCCCTCCGAATGAGCAGTTCTTC. Protein: CASSTPPNEQFF. The chain couples TRBV19 to TRBJ2-1; no clear D gene. Germline CDR1 reads LNHDA; CDR2 reads SQIVND (reference sequence). The V end lost 4 bases, the J end lost 7 bases, and 8 bases lay between the germline ends. This CDR3 has 12 residues.

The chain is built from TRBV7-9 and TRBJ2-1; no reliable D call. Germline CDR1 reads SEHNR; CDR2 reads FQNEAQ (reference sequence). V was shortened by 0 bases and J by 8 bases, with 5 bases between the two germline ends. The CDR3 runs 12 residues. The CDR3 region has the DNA TGTGCCAGCAGCTTAGCCCGAGATGAGCAGTTCTTC. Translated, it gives CASSLARDEQFF.

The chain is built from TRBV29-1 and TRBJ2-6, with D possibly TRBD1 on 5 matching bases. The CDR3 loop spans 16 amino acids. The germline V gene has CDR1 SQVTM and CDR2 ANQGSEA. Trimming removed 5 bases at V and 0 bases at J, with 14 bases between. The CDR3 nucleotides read TGCAGCGTTTATGACAGAAAACACTCTGGGGCCAACGTCCTGACTTTC. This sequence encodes CSVYDRKHSGANVLTF.

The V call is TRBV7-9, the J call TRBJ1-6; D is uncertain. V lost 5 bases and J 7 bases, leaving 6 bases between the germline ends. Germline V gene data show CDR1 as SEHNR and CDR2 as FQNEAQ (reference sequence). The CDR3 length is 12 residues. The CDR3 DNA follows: TGTGCCAGCAGCATCCGGAATTCACCCCTCCACTTT. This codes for CASSIRNSPLHF.

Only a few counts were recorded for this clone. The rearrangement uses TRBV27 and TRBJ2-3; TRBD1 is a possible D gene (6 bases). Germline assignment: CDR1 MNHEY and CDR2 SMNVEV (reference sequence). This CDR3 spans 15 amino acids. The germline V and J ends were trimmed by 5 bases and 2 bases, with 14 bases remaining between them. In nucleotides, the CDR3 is TGTGCCAGCAGTCCTGGACAGACTTACACAGATACGCAGTATTTT. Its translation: CASSPGQTYTDTQYF.